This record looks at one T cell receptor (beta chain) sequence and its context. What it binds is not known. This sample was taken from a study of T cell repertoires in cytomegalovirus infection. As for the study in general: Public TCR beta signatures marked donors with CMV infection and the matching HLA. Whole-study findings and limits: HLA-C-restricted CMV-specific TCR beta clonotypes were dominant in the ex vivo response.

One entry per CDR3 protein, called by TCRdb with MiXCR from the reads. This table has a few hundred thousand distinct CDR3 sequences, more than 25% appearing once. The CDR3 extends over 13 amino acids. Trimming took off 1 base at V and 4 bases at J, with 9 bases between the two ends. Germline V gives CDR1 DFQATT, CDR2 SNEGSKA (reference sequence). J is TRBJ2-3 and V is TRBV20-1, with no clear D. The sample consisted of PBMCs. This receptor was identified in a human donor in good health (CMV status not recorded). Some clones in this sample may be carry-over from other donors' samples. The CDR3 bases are TGCAGTGCTAGAGTTGGTGCGGCAGATACGCAGTATTTT. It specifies CSARVGAADTQYF.